The 17 T cell receptor beta chains below come from one sample, sequenced in a study of tumor-infiltrating lymphocytes in primary liver carcinoma. Using a constant-region primer together with ProtoScript II reverse transcriptase, TCR beta cDNA was made from 450 to 600 ng of total RNA. Slightly modified ARM-PCR, run as three nested multiplex PCR rounds, produced the TCR beta libraries. TRBV1-TRBV30 forward primers paired with a C-beta reverse primer were used in the first two PCR rounds, which ran about 11 cycles each. One entry per CDR3 protein, called by TCRdb with MiXCR from the multiplex PCR reads. The table records about 110,000 distinct CDR3 sequences, around 62% of them present only once. Starting material for RNA and DNA co-extraction consisted of about 19-32 mg of unsorted bulk tissue. Sequenced input: liver tumor tissue from sampling region 1. Subset here: tumor region T1, superior pole. The source is a woman in her sixties with primary liver carcinoma and hepatitis B virus infection.

This clonotype showed up many times. The V gene is TRBV5-6, the J gene TRBJ2-1; tentatively, D is TRBD1 (6 bases). The V gene lost 8 bases and the J gene lost 8 bases, with 23 bases spanning the gap. The CDR3 runs 15 residues. Germline CDR1 is SGHDT and CDR2 is YYEEEE. The CDR3 DNA sequence: TGTGCCAGTAACGACGGGCAGGGGTGGGGCCATGAGCAGTTCTTC. Its translation: CASNDGQGWGHEQFF.

As to this clonotype: Here the CDR3 omits its conserved ending phenylalanine or tryptophan, so a read error is the likely source. This rearrangement joins TRBV5-1 to TRBJ2-7; TRBD1 matches at 10 bases. The V segment lost 3 bases and the J segment 3 bases; nucleotides outside the gene matches: 6. The germline CDR1 and CDR2 sequences are SGHRS and YFSETQ. The CDR3 is 15 residues long. CDR3 nucleotide sequence: TGCGCCAGCAGCTCTCGACAGGGGGCCAACTACGAGCAGTACCTC. Protein product: CASSSRQGANYEQYL.

This clonotype was found many times. V and J are TRBV6-6 and TRBJ2-7; 8 bases are a match to TRBD1. The V gene's germline CDR1 is MNHNY and CDR2 SVGAGI (reference sequence). This CDR3 contains 15 residues. V shed 2 bases, J shed 4 bases, and the junction held 7 bases outside the gene matches. CDR3 DNA sequence: TGTGCCAGCAGTTACAGGACAGGGTTAGGGTACGAGCAGTACTTC. Translation: CASSYRTGLGYEQYF.

This clonotype was observed at least ten times. The chain couples TRBV6-1 to TRBJ2-2; D ambiguous. Germline lookup yields CDR1 MNHNS and CDR2 SASEGT. The ends were cut back, 0 bases at V and 3 bases at J, with 2 bases in the middle. The CDR3 spans 13 residues. CDR3 loop: CASSEADTGELFF. Written as DNA, the CDR3 is TGTGCCAGCAGTGAAGCCGACACCGGGGAGCTGTTTTTT.

This clonotype was observed at least ten times. As DNA, the CDR3 is TGTGCCAGCAGTGAAGCCCGAACCTTAGCGCGTACGCAGTATTTT. It specifies CASSEARTLARTQYF. The rearrangement uses TRBV6-1 and TRBJ2-3; maybe TRBD2 (5 bases). The CDR3 consists of 15 residues. Trimming pared 0 bases from V and 8 bases from J, leaving 15 bases between. In germline, CDR1 is MNHNS, CDR2 SASEGT.

A remark on this clonotype: A read error is likely, as this CDR3 ends without the conserved phenylalanine or tryptophan. The rearrangement uses TRBV4-1 and TRBJ2-7, with unresolved D. The length of the CDR3 is 15 residues. The V and J ends lost 0 bases and 3 bases respectively, with 12 bases between them. CDR1 is MGHRA, CDR2 YSYEKL, per germline. The CDR3 DNA reads TGCGCCAGCAGCCAAGATCCCCCATGGCTCTACGAGCAGTACCTC. It yields the protein CASSQDPPWLYEQYL.

Points on this clonotype: Because it lacks the conserved phenylalanine or tryptophan at the end, this CDR3 is likely a read error. The chain recombines TRBV30 with TRBJ1-2; D is ambiguous. Trimming took 6 bases from V and 8 from J, leaving 19 bases between them. In germline, CDR1 is GTSNPN, CDR2 SVGIG (reference sequence). This CDR3 contains 13 residues. The CDR3 region has the DNA TGTGCCTGCCGGGTCCTGGGGAGTGGAGGCTACACCTTA. Protein: CACRVLGSGGYTL.

This clonotype was counted many times. V gene TRBV29-1 combines with J gene TRBJ2-3; a possible D gene is TRBD1 (5 bases). Germline-derived CDR1 and CDR2 are SQVTM and ANQGSEA. The V end lost 4 bases, the J end lost 2 bases, and 10 bases lay between the germline ends. The CDR3 runs to 13 residues. CDR3 sequence (DNA): TGCAGCGTTGGGCAGGGTACCACAGATACGCAGTATTTT. This codes for CSVGQGTTDTQYF.

The gene calls are TRBV20-1 and TRBJ2-3; TRBD2 matches 15 bases. After removal of 5 bases from V and 7 bases from J, the junction contained 10 bases not matched to a gene. This CDR3 is built from 16 residues. The V gene's germline CDR1 is DFQATT and CDR2 SNEGSKA (reference sequence). The DNA of the CDR3 is TGCAGTGCTCCTCCTAGGACTAGCGGGAGGGCGAATACGCAGTATTTT. Protein sequence: CSAPPRTSGRANTQYF.

Remarks on this clonotype: A much larger clone differs from this one at a single base, so this may be a read error. The gene calls are TRBV6-5 and TRBJ1-5, with D unresolved. This CDR3 has 15 amino acids. The germline V gene has CDR1 MNHEY and CDR2 SVGAGI. The CDR3 coding sequence is TGTGCCAGCAGCCCCCTGATGGGGATCAATCAGACCCAGCATTTT. It encodes CASSPLMGINQTQHF.

Regarding this clonotype: In this CDR3 the conserved last residue, phenylalanine or tryptophan, is missing, so a read error is likely. The limits of the CDR3 on the DNA are not certain, so only TCRdb's listed CDR3 is given. This chain links TRBV11-3 with TRBJ2-2; the table's D gene call, TRBD1, was not cross checked with the DNA. The length of the CDR3 is 18 amino acids, counting both ends. Germline values: CDR1 SGHNT, CDR2 YENEEA. CDR3 loop: CASSLDLVGRRSAGELLL.

The J gene is TRBJ2-1, the V gene TRBV14, with TRBD2 identical over 9 bases. The CDR3 runs 21 residues. The trim removed 2 bases at V and 9 bases at J, leaving 26 bases unmatched. CDR1 and CDR2 from the germline V gene are SGHDN and FVKESK. CDR3 amino acids: CASSQSGAGTSIRAFVVEQFF. Written as DNA, the CDR3 is TGTGCCAGCAGCCAAAGTGGAGCGGGGACTAGCATCAGAGCGTTTGTGGTTGAGCAGTTCTTC. Supplemented by reference TRBV14 and TRBJ2-1, the full variable domain reads EAGVTQFPSHSVIEKGQTVTLRCDPISGHDNLYWYRRVMGKEIKFLLHFVKESKQDESGMPNNRFLAERTGGTYSTLKVQPAELEDSGVYFCASSQSGAGTSIRAFVVEQFFGPGTRLTVL.

Points on this clonotype: No conserved phenylalanine or tryptophan ends this CDR3, so it is likely a read error. Because the CDR3's place on the DNA is in doubt, the DNA is left out and the CDR3 is given as listed by TCRdb. This rearrangement joins TRBV11-2 to TRBJ2-1; the DNA was not used to check the table's D call, TRBD2. Germline CDR1 and CDR2: SGHAT and FQNNGV. The CDR3 region is 13 residues in length, termini included. The CDR3 protein is CASSWTRGTQVFL.

On this clonotype itself: A read error may explain this, as a much larger clone is one base away. This chain joins TRBV12-3 or TRBV12-4 and TRBJ1-1; D gene ambiguous. There are 13 residues in the CDR3. The CDR3 is CASSVRQNTEPFF. DNA of the CDR3: TGTGCCAGCAGTGTCAGGCAGAACACTGAACCTTTCTTT.

Notes on this clonotype: This sequence may be a read error, since a much larger clone differs from it by one base. This chain connects TRBV12-3 or TRBV12-4 to TRBJ2-7; 9 bases align to TRBD1. The CDR3 is 13 residues long. CDR3 sequence (DNA): TGTGCCAGCAGTTTACGGACAGGGGACGAGCGGTACTTC. Translation: CASSLRTGDERYF.

The chain is built from TRBV5-4 and TRBJ2-6; D is perhaps TRBD2 (5 bases). CDR1 is SGHNT, CDR2 YYREEE, per germline (reference sequence). V lost 2 bases to trimming and J lost 4 bases, with 13 bases between them. This CDR3 region has 16 residues. The CDR3 region is CASSFYVGVGANVLTF. CDR3 DNA sequence: TGTGCCAGCAGCTTTTACGTGGGAGTGGGGGCCAACGTCCTGACTTTC.

The rearrangement joins TRBV11-3 to TRBJ2-7; TRBD2 aligns across 12 bases. After removal of 5 bases from V and 13 bases from J, the junction contained 21 bases not matched to a gene. The CDR3 runs 17 residues. CDR1 is SGHNT and CDR2 is YENEEA in the germline V gene. This CDR3 is CASSPQPPGLAGYVHYF. The CDR3 region has the DNA TGTGCCAGCAGCCCCCAACCGCCGGGACTAGCGGGCTACGTGCATTACTTC.